These 29 T cell receptor beta chains were sequenced from one sample in a study of blood T cell repertoires in COVID-19. Libraries were prepared by immunoSEQ multiplex PCR; TCRdb keeps only in-frame clonotypes and omits some of them. The repertoire holds 200,000 to 250,000 clones, with 80% to 90% as singletons. Sequenced material: peripheral blood. The receptors originated from a woman aged 40 to 50 who had recovered from COVID-19.

DNA for the CDR3: TGTGCCAGCAGTTTAGGACGGGGTTATGAAGCTTTCTTT. Translating it yields CASSLGRGYEAFF. The chain combines TRBV27 with TRBJ1-1; unclear D gene. Germline lookup yields CDR1 MNHEY and CDR2 SMNVEV (reference sequence). This CDR3 spans 13 amino acids. V dropped 2 bases and J dropped 7 bases, with 11 bases sitting between them.

In DNA form, the CDR3 reads TGCGCCAGCAGCCAAGAAAACACCTACGAGCAGTACTTC. Its translation: CASSQENTYEQYF. The V call is TRBV4-3, the J call TRBJ2-7; D remains unclear. The CDR3 runs 13 residues. V lost 0 bases to trimming and J lost 2 bases, with 5 bases between them. Germline loops: CDR1 LGHNA, CDR2 YSLEER.

J is TRBJ2-5 and V is TRBV18, with D possibly matching TRBD2 (6 bases). Trimming removed 3 bases at V and 4 bases at J, with 15 bases between. Germline CDR1 reads KGHSH; CDR2 reads LQKENI. The CDR3 has 15 amino acids. CDR3: CASSPITLAPETQYF. DNA of the CDR3: TGTGCCAGCTCACCCATAACACTAGCCCCAGAGACCCAGTACTTC.

J is TRBJ2-1 and V is TRBV29-1, with 9 nucleotides matching TRBD2. With V trimmed by 3 bases and J by 3 bases, 6 bases remained unmatched. The germline gives CDR1 SQVTM, CDR2 ANQGSEA. The CDR3 spans 15 residues. CDR3 residues: CSVELGTSFYNEQFF. The CDR3 DNA sequence: TGCAGCGTTGAGTTGGGGACTAGCTTCTACAATGAGCAGTTCTTC.

The table lists this clone with a count of one. The V gene is TRBV18, the J gene TRBJ2-7; D may be TRBD1 (7 bases). CDR3 length equals 13 residues. CDR1 KGHSH and CDR2 LQKENI come from the germline V gene. Deletions cut 5 bases from V and 5 bases from J, with 13 bases between. The CDR3 nucleotides are TGTGCCAGCTCAGACCAGGGGGGCGACGAGCAGTACTTC. Translated, it gives CASSDQGGDEQYF. The full variable domain, completed using reference TRBV18 and TRBJ2-7, is NAGVMQNPRHLVRRRGQEARLRCSPMKGHSHVYWYRQLPEEGLKFMVYLQKENIIDESGMPKERFSAEFPKEGPSILRIQQVVRGDSAAYFCASSDQGGDEQYFGPGTRLTVT.

The CDR3 reads CASSGSGLAANEQFF. The DNA for the CDR3 is TGTGCCAGCAGCGGGAGCGGGCTAGCGGCGAATGAGCAGTTCTTC. This chain connects TRBV9 to TRBJ2-1, with TRBD2 identical over 7 bases. This CDR3 has 15 residues. CDR1 is SGDLS, CDR2 YYNGEE, per germline. Germline trimming cut 3 bases from V and 7 bases from J; bases unmatched to any gene: 10.

This clone was detected only a few times. This sequence joins TRBV28 and TRBJ1-6; 7 nucleotides match TRBD1. Germline trimming cut 1 base from V and 9 bases from J; bases unmatched to any gene: 12. Germline CDR1 is MDHEN and CDR2 is SYDVKM. There are 17 residues in the CDR3. The CDR3 here is CASSLSVQGETGSPLHF. The DNA of the CDR3 is TGTGCCAGCAGTTTATCCGTGCAGGGGGAAACGGGTTCACCCCTCCACTTT. The full variable domain, its missing parts supplied by reference TRBV28 and TRBJ1-6, is DVKVTQSSRYLVKRTGEKVFLECVQDMDHENMFWYRQDPGLGLRLIYFSYDVKMKEKGDIPEGYSVSREKKERFSLILESASTNQTSMYLCASSLSVQGETGSPLHFGNGTRLTVT.

This clone was seen once. The V and J genes are TRBV28 and TRBJ1-4; 7 bases agree with TRBD1. Losses at the gene ends were 8 bases for V and 3 bases for J; bases not matched to a gene: 6. Germline V lookup: CDR1 MDHEN, CDR2 SYDVKM. The length of the CDR3 is 14 residues. In nucleotides, the CDR3 is TGTGCCAGCTCCCCCGGGACAGCTAATGAAAAACTGTTTTTT. Its protein product is CASSPGTANEKLFF.

The rearrangement uses TRBV7-9 and TRBJ2-2, with D maybe TRBD2 (6 bases). This CDR3 has 14 amino acids. Between the trimmed V and J ends, which lost 5 bases and 1 base, there was a span of 8 bases. CDR1 and CDR2 (germline): SEHNR, FQNEAQ (reference sequence). The CDR3 sequence: CASSPGGNTGELFF. The CDR3 region has the DNA TGTGCCAGCAGCCCCGGGGGGAACACCGGGGAGCTGTTTTTT.

The chain carries TRBV7-2 and TRBJ1-4; 9 positions agree with TRBD1. Germline V lookup: CDR1 SGHTA, CDR2 FQGNSA. The CDR3 is 14 amino acids. J gave up 5 bases and V 8 bases, and 6 bases lay outside the gene matches. Here the CDR3 reads CASSPGQGNEKLFF. The DNA for the CDR3 is TGTGCCAGCTCCCCGGGACAGGGCAATGAAAAACTGTTTTTT. The full variable domain, its missing parts supplied by reference TRBV7-2 and TRBJ1-4, is GAGVSQSPSNKVTEKGKDVELRCDPISGHTALYWYRQSLGQGLEFLIYFQGNSAPDKSGLPSDRFSAERTGGSVSTLTIQRTQQEDSAVYLCASSPGQGNEKLFFGSGTQLSVL.

This chain joins TRBV3-1 (or the pseudogene TRBV3-2) and TRBJ1-2, with D maybe TRBD1 (5 bases). Germline values: CDR1 LGHDT, CDR2 YNNKEL (reference sequence). This CDR3 has 13 amino acids. The germline V and J ends were trimmed by 4 bases and 4 bases, with 10 bases remaining between them. CDR3 nucleotide sequence: TGTGCCAGCAGCCCCCCCGGGGGCTATGGCTACACCTTC. This translates into CASSPPGGYGYTF.

This chain uses TRBV6-6 with TRBJ2-7; maybe TRBD1 (6 bases). In germline, CDR1 is MNHNY, CDR2 SVGAGI (reference sequence). V gave up 2 bases and J gave up 4 bases, with 12 bases separating them. The CDR3 has 14 residues. Here the CDR3 DNA reads TGTGCCAGCAGTTACGTCGGGACAATGTACGAGCAGTACTTC. Its protein is CASSYVGTMYEQYF.

The chain couples TRBV28 to TRBJ2-1; TRBD1 agrees at 10 bases. V dropped 3 bases and J dropped 4; count of bases not matched to a gene: 3. Germline lookup yields CDR1 MDHEN and CDR2 SYDVKM. The CDR3 is 15 amino acids. CDR3 in DNA: TGTGCCAGCAGTTTCGACAGGGGGCCATACAATGAGCAGTTCTTC. As protein: CASSFDRGPYNEQFF.

The chain joins TRBV6-2 or TRBV6-3 to TRBJ2-7; TRBD1 agrees at 9 bases. The CDR3 sequence is 15 residues long. Trimming took 3 bases from V and 2 from J; bases not matched to a gene: 5. Germline V gene lookup returns CDR1 MNHEY and CDR2 SVGEGT. The chain's CDR3 is CASSYTGQGTYEQYF. The CDR3 DNA sequence: TGTGCCAGCAGTTATACGGGACAGGGTACCTACGAGCAGTACTTC.

This clone was observed a single time. The chain uses TRBV6-6 and TRBJ1-4; 9 nucleotides match TRBD1. The CDR3 is made up of 16 amino acids. Germline loops: CDR1 MNHNY, CDR2 SVGAGI (reference sequence). V lost 8 bases, J lost 8 bases, and 15 bases stayed unmatched. The CDR3 region is CASRYTGGSPSEKLFF. CDR3 DNA sequence: TGTGCCAGCCGATATACAGGGGGCTCTCCGAGCGAAAAACTGTTTTTT.

The chain joins TRBV3-1 (or the pseudogene TRBV3-2) to TRBJ2-7, with 9 bases fitting TRBD1. The trim removed 3 bases at V and 5 bases at J, leaving 5 bases unmatched. Per the germline V gene, CDR1 is LGHDT and CDR2 is YNNKEL (reference sequence). The CDR3 runs 14 residues. The chain's CDR3 is CASSHGTGWDEQYF. CDR3 in DNA: TGTGCCAGCAGCCACGGGACAGGGTGGGACGAGCAGTACTTC.

In this sample, this clone turned up once. The J gene is TRBJ2-1, the V gene TRBV18; D gene ambiguous. V lost 2 bases and J lost 2, with 10 bases in between. CDR1 is KGHSH and CDR2 is LQKENI in the germline V gene. The length of the CDR3 is 15 residues. Here the CDR3 DNA reads TGTGCCAGCTCACCAGTGAGGAGCACCTACAATGAGCAGTTCTTC. Protein: CASSPVRSTYNEQFF.

The chain uses TRBV6-5 and TRBJ1-2; possible D gene TRBD1, 5 bases. The CDR3 contains 15 residues. V was shortened by 0 bases and J by 8 bases, with 16 bases between the two germline ends. The germline CDR1 and CDR2 sequences are MNHEY and SVGAGI. The CDR3 here is CASSYSGQGRAGYTF. The CDR3 DNA follows: TGTGCCAGCAGTTACTCGGGGCAGGGTAGGGCAGGCTACACCTTC.

The chain employs TRBV7-9 and TRBJ2-1; TRBD2 aligns across 8 bases. This CDR3 has 19 residues. V shed 2 bases and J 2 bases; nucleotides not matched to a gene: 14. Germline values: CDR1 SEHNR, CDR2 FQNEAQ (reference sequence). This CDR3 is CASSLIGAGGTNTYNEQFF. The CDR3 bases are TGTGCCAGCAGCTTAATTGGGGCGGGGGGCACCAATACCTACAATGAGCAGTTCTTC.

The DNA of the CDR3 is TGTGCCACCCGACTGTACACAGATACGCAGTATTTT. It translates to CATRLYTDTQYF. The chain combines TRBV28 with TRBJ2-3; D call uncertain. The CDR3 totals 12 residues. Per the germline V gene, CDR1 is MDHEN and CDR2 is SYDVKM. V lost 10 bases, J lost 2 bases, and 10 bases lay in between.

The CDR3 DNA reads TGCGCCAGCAGCTTGGGACCACAGGGGGCGCGTGAAAAACTGTTTTTT. Amino acids: CASSLGPQGAREKLFF. The chain has TRBV5-1 and TRBJ1-4, with 9 bases fitting TRBD1. Germline V lookup: CDR1 SGHRS, CDR2 YFSETQ. The V segment lost 0 bases and the J segment 7 bases; nucleotides outside the gene matches: 7. This CDR3 spans 16 amino acids. The variable domain in full, with the rest retrieved from reference TRBV5-1 and TRBJ1-4, is KAGVTQTPRYLIKTRGQQVTLSCSPISGHRSVSWYQQTPGQGLQFLFEYFSETQRNKGNFPGRFSGRQFSNSRSEMNVSTLELGDSALYLCASSLGPQGAREKLFFGSGTQLSVL.

The chain is built from TRBV28 and TRBJ2-2; TRBD1 agrees at 8 bases. The CDR3 consists of 15 residues. Losses at the gene ends were 7 bases for V and 5 bases for J; bases not matched to a gene: 9. Germline V CDR1 and CDR2: MDHEN, SYDVKM. As DNA, the CDR3 is TGTGCCAGCATCCGGACAGGGAGAGCAACCGGGGAGCTGTTTTTT. Protein sequence: CASIRTGRATGELFF.

This clone has just one count. V is TRBV5-4 and J is TRBJ1-2, with a tentative D call TRBD1 (6 bases). This CDR3 is built from 14 residues. The germline V gene encodes CDR1 SGHNT and CDR2 YYREEE (reference sequence). Trimming removed 4 bases from V and 4 bases from J, with 14 bases in between. The CDR3 sequence: CASSPKTGIYGYTF. In nucleotides, the CDR3 is TGTGCCAGCAGCCCCAAAACAGGGATCTATGGCTACACCTTC. The full variable domain, in which reference TRBV5-4 and TRBJ1-2 provide the parts outside the CDR3, is ETGVTQSPTHLIKTRGQQVTLRCSSQSGHNTVSWYQQALGQGPQFIFQYYREEENGRGNFPPRFSGLQFPNYSSELNVNALELDDSALYLCASSPKTGIYGYTFGSGTRLTVV.

This clone came up many times. This chain uses TRBV4-3 with TRBJ2-7; a weak D match, TRBD2 (6 bases). The germline gives CDR1 LGHNA, CDR2 YSLEER. CDR3 size: 15 residues. V lost 0 bases, J lost 3 bases, and 12 bases lay in between. The CDR3 loop is CASSQEGVEGYEQYF. CDR3 DNA: TGCGCCAGCAGCCAAGAGGGGGTGGAGGGCTACGAGCAGTACTTC.

This CDR3 is CASSLGGNNQPQHF. CDR3 DNA sequence: TGTGCCAGCTCTTTAGGAGGGAACAATCAGCCCCAGCATTTT. The chain joins TRBV18 to TRBJ1-5; no clear D gene. Germline V gene lookup returns CDR1 KGHSH and CDR2 LQKENI. Trimming left V 6 bases short and J 3 bases short, with 12 bases between. The CDR3 spans 14 residues.

The chain joins TRBV7-2 to TRBJ2-2, with 9 nucleotides matching TRBD1. The V segment lost 2 bases and the J segment 6 bases; nucleotides outside the gene matches: 7. CDR1 and CDR2 (germline): SGHTA, FQGNSA. The CDR3 consists of 16 residues. The CDR3 loop is CASSLFDRGVAGELFF. The CDR3 nucleotides read TGTGCCAGCAGCTTATTTGACAGGGGGGTCGCCGGGGAGCTGTTTTTT.

This sequence joins TRBV6-5 and TRBJ1-1; D gene unclear. The CDR3 has 15 amino acids. V was trimmed by 3 bases and J by 1 base, leaving 12 bases between them. Germline assignment: CDR1 MNHEY and CDR2 SVGAGI. CDR3 bases: TGTGCCAGCAGTTATTCCCCACAGAGGAACACTGAAGCTTTCTTT. It encodes CASSYSPQRNTEAFF.

The sample holds a few counts of this clone. This chain joins TRBV14 and TRBJ2-3, with 10 bases identical to TRBD2. V shed 3 bases and J 7 bases; nucleotides not matched to a gene: 7. Germline values: CDR1 SGHDN, CDR2 FVKESK. This CDR3 is 15 amino acids long. CDR3 nucleotide sequence: TGTGCCAGCAGCCAGATAGCGGGGGGCCACAATACGCAGTATTTT. Its translation: CASSQIAGGHNTQYF.

V is TRBV10-3 and J is TRBJ2-3, with D perhaps TRBD2 (5 bases). V lost 2 bases to trimming and J lost 5 bases, with 5 bases between them. The CDR3 is made up of 12 amino acids. The germline V gene encodes CDR1 ENHRY and CDR2 SYGVKD. CDR3 residues: CAISERGDTQYF. CDR3 DNA: TGTGCCATCAGTGAGCGGGGAGATACGCAGTATTTT.